This TCR beta chain originates from a study of blood T cell repertoires in COVID-19. Study-wide context: Acute-phase and convalescent COVID-19 samples originated in the United States, Italy and Spain.

Study processing details: By means of reference gene primer amplification, nucleated cell counts were estimated. The table came from immunoSEQ multiplex PCR; TCRdb's copy has only in-frame clones and leaves some out. Clone size and the V and J calls come from that table; the DNA yielded D and trimming. The table records roughly 37,000 clones, just under 85% of them present only once. The TCR comes from a human donor in a cohort sampled during active COVID-19. The sample comprised peripheral blood.

DNA for the CDR3: TGCGCCAGCAGCCCCTTAGCGGGGGGCAACACCGGGGAGCTGTTTTTT. Residues: CASSPLAGGNTGELFF. V and J are TRBV5-1 and TRBJ2-2, with TRBD2 matching over 10 bases. V shed 4 bases, J shed 2 bases, and the junction held 5 bases outside the gene matches. The CDR3 has 16 residues. CDR1 and CDR2 (germline): SGHRS, YFSETQ.